Included here is one T cell receptor (beta chain) sequence, with context. The specificity of this receptor is unknown. Base-call qualities are not available, and no considerably larger clone is one nucleotide away. These data are taken from a study of Ad26.COV2.S vaccination and SARS-CoV-2 variants (dated by TCRdb to about 2021). With respect to the entire study: Vaccine-arm donors were drawn from COV1001, a multicentre, randomized, double-blind, placebo-controlled phase I-IIa trial of Ad26.COV2.S in healthy adults. Ad26.COV2.S was administered intramuscularly at 5 x 10^10 or 1 x 10^11 viral particles, either as a single shot or as two shots given 56 days apart. TCRbeta repertoire sequencing was used to assess the specificity and breadth of SARS-CoV-2-reactive T cell receptors after Ad26.COV2.S vaccination. A total of about 30 samples were included in the TCR-sequenced set, comprising around 19 Ad26.COV2.S vaccine recipients, 5 placebo recipients and 8 SARS-CoV-2 convalescent individuals. Trial participants were randomized into five groups of five: low-dose or high-dose Ad26.COV2.S given once or twice, or placebo on both occasions. Blinding of investigators to trial group allocation was maintained during experiments and outcome assessment. On the study overall, not on this receptor specifically: After vaccination, substantial breadth of spike-specific CD8+ and CD4+ T cell responses was reported. According to the authors, total T cell responses may have been underestimated by the TCR breadth and depth analyses. The study was not powered to compare responses between vaccine doses or regimens. Ad26.COV2.S recipients had higher spike-specific TCR breadth than placebo recipients (P = 0.0014). Vaccine and placebo recipients had similar non-spike TCR breadth, a finding consistent with the vaccine containing only spike.

Measured from the cysteine to the phenylalanine, the CDR3 is 14 residues long. The CDR3 DNA has 42 bases and is translated from base 1. V is cut by 11 bases and J by 1 base, and the space between the germline ends is 17 bases. For CDR1 and CDR2, the germline V gene lists MNHEY and SVGAGI. The immunoSEQ Assay was used to sequence TCRbeta CDR3 regions. After extraction, genomic DNA underwent amplification by bias-controlled multiplex PCR, followed by high-throughput sequencing. As for the original processing: To quantify the absolute abundance of every unique TCRbeta CDR3 region, sequences were collapsed and filtered. T cell fraction was estimated by normalizing TCRbeta template counts to usable DNA, with usable DNA measured through amplification of reference genes found in all nucleated cells. Repertoire TCRs were annotated as SARS-CoV-2-specific when V gene, CDR3 amino acid sequence and J gene were exactly matched to a known reactive TCR set. MIRA supplied the reference SARS-CoV-2 TCR set, which was filtered for enrichment in COVID-19-positive ImmuneCODE repertoires so that public or cross-reactive TCRs were removed. Drawing on the MIRA antigens, annotated TCRs were analysed further at the level of specific ORF or position within ORF. Depth was the summed frequency of annotated unique rearrangements, while breadth was defined as annotated unique rearrangements over total unique productive rearrangements. Two-sided Wilcoxon rank-sum tests were used to compare TCR breadth between groups. This immuneACCESS table, as held by TCRdb, lists in-frame sequences with V and J called but not all clones. Of the missing ones, under half trace to an unresolved V gene in checked studies; the others have no known cause. The DNA was the basis for D and trimming; V, J and clone size are from that table. The sample has approximately 480,000 clones on record, about 83% of them singletons. 9.5% to 15% of the sample is held by the ten biggest clonotypes.

This specimen's treatment or condition label, interpreted: roughly 19 received Ad26.COV2.S at low or high dose, single or two shots; a few received placebo; per-sample allocation not given. For vaccine and placebo recipients, repertoires were sequenced using samples collected on day 63 after the first injection. Cohort 1b enrolled roughly 25 adults aged 18-55 years at a single site in Boston, USA, between 29 July and 7 August 2020. Ad26.COV2.S was a replication-incompetent adenovirus type 26 vector expressing a prefusion-stabilized SARS-CoV-2 spike protein from the original Wuhan strain. The sequence was collected from a person between 18 and 60 years old who received the Ad26.COV2.S COVID-19 vaccine or a placebo. The specimen was peripheral blood, collected in a trial of Ad26.COV2.S vaccine versus placebo. The rearrangement joined TRBV6-5 to TRBJ1-1; the D gene remains uncertain. The DNA reads as follows: TGTGCCGGCGCTAAGCGGTCGACGAACACTGAAGCTTTCTTT. It is translated as CAGAKRSTNTEAFF.